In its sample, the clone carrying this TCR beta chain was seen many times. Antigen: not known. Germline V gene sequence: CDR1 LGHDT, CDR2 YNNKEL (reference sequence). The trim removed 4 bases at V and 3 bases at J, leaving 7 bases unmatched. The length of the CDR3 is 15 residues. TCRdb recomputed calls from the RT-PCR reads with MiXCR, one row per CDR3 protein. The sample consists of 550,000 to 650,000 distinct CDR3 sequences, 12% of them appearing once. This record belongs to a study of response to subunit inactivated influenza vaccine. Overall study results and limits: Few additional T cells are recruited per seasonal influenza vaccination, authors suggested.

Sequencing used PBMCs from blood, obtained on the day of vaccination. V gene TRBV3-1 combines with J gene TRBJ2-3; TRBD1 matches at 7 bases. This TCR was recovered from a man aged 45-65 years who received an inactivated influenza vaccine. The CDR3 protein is CASSPGTVWTDTQYF. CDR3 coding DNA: TGTGCCAGCAGCCCCGGGACAGTATGGACAGATACGCAGTATTTT.